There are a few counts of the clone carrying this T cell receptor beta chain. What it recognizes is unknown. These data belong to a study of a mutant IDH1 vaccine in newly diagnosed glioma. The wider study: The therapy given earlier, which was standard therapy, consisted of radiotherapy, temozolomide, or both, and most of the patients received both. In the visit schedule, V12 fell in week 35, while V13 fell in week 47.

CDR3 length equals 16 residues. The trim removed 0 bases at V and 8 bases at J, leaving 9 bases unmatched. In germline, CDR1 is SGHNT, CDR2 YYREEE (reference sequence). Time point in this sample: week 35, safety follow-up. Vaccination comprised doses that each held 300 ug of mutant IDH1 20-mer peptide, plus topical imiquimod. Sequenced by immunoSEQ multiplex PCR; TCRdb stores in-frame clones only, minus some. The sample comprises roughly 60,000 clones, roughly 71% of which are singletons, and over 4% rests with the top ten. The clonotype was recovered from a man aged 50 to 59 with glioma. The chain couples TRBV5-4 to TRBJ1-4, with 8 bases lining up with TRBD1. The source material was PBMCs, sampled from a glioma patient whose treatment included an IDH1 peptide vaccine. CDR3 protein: CASSLGQGTSEEKLFF. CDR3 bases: TGTGCCAGCAGCTTGGGACAGGGGACATCAGAGGAAAAACTGTTTTTT.